Included here is one T cell receptor (beta chain) sequence, with context. Its specific antigen is unknown. Per-nucleotide qualities are absent, and no much larger clonotype sits a single base away. The entry originates in a study of blood T cell repertoires in COVID-19 (TCRdb year 2020). Concerning the study at large: Samples covering the acute and convalescent phases of COVID-19 were provided by collaborators in the United States, Italy and Spain. The prospective study material was composed of cDNA or gDNA derived from T cells, B-cell-depleted T cells, or PBMCs. Subjects who had been exposed to COVID-19, were actively infected with it, or had recovered from it provided the deeply sampled blood TCRbeta repertoires that made up the dataset. The repertoires were released in a freely available public database meant as a resource for research on the immune response to SARS-CoV-2. The samples were drawn from the first 160 participants of the ongoing ImmuneRACE study and from 1,254 subjects provided by 6 global collaborators. A de-identified subject ID, COVID-19 status, age in years and sex were almost always included in the sample metadata. HLA class I and class II types, where available, came from metadata supplied by the sample provider rather than from assay-based typing.

One collaborating source in Seattle enrolled patients while the patients were actively infected and followed the patients over time throughout the course of disease. Each collaborating institution followed its own protocols to collect whole blood in K2EDTA tubes. Collaborator samples were shipped for TCRbeta analysis as frozen whole blood, isolated PBMCs, or DNA extracted from either sample type. Results the study describes overall, beyond this receptor: Clinical and demographic metadata were provided uncurated, with the amount varying by source and participant.

TCRbeta CDR3 regions were amplified from genomic DNA using the immunoSEQ Assay, a bias-controlled multiplex PCR. Per the authors' processing: Within the assay, amplification of reference gene primers was used to estimate how many nucleated cells each sample contained. To quantify the absolute abundance of each unique TCRbeta CDR3 rearrangement, sequence reads were collapsed and filtered. Productive Simpson clonality was computed per sample as the square root of Simpson's diversity index over productive rearrangements. This immuneACCESS table, as held by TCRdb, lists in-frame sequences with V and J called but not all clones. Of the missing ones, under half trace to an unresolved V gene in checked studies; the others have no known cause. That table is the source of V, J and clone size, and D and trimming were worked out from the DNA. In all, the sample holds a few hundred thousand clones, and about 90% of those were seen once. Roughly 6.3% of the sample is in the top ten clones.

Based on the germline V gene, the CDR1 and CDR2 sequences are MRHNA and SNTAGT. V is shortened by 6 bases, J by 1 base, and the region joining them spans 6 bases. The CDR3 measures 13 amino acids from cysteine to phenylalanine. The sequence is cut down to CDR3 DNA, 39 bases in frame from base 1. Sample: peripheral blood. The rearranged chain carries TRBV6-4 and TRBJ2-2; the D gene is possibly TRBD1, with 6 bases matching. The sequence derives from a woman aged 50 to 60 with COVID-19, enrolled during active disease. This receptor carries the CDR3 CASRQGNTGELFF. In nucleotide form, the sequence is TGTGCCAGCAGACAGGGGAACACCGGGGAGCTGTTTTTT.